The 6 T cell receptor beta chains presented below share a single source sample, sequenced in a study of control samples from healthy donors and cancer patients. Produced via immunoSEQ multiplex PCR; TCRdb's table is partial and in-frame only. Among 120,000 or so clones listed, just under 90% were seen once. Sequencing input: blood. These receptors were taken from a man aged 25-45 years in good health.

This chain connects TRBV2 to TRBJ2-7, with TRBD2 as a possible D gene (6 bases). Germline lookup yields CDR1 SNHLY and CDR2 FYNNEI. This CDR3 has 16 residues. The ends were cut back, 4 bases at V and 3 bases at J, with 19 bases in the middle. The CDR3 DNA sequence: TGTGCCAGCAGTGGGGTAGGGGATAGCGGAAACTACGAGCAGTACTTC. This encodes CASSGVGDSGNYEQYF.

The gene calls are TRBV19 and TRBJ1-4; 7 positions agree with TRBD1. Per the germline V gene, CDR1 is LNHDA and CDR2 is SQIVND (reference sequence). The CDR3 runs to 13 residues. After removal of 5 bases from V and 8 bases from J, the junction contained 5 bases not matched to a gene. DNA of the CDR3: TGTGCCAGTAGTGTGGGACAGAACGAAAAACTGTTTTTT. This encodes CASSVGQNEKLFF.

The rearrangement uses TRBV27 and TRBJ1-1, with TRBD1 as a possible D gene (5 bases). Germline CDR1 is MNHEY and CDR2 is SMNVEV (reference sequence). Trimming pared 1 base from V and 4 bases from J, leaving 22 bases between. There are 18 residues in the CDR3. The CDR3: CASSLLSPGREWGTEAFF. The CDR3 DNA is TGTGCCAGCAGTTTATTAAGTCCAGGCAGGGAGTGGGGCACTGAAGCTTTCTTT.

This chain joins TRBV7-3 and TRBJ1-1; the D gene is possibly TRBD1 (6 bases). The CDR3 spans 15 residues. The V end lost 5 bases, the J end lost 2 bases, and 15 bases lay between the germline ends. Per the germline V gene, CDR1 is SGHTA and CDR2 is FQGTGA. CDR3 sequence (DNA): TGTGCCAGCAGCCCGACGGGGGGCCCTAACACTGAAGCTTTCTTT. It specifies CASSPTGGPNTEAFF.

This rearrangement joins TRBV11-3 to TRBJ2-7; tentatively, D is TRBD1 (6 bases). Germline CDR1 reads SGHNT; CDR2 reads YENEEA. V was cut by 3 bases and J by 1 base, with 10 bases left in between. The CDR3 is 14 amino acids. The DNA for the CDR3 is TGTGCCAGCAGCTTTTCCCAGGGGTCCTACGAGCAGTACTTC. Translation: CASSFSQGSYEQYF.

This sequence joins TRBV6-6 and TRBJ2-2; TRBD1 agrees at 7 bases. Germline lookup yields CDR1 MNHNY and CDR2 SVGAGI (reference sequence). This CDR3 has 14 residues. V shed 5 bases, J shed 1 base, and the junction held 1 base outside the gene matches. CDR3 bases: TGTGCCAGCAGTCAGGGGGAGAACACCGGGGAGCTGTTTTTT. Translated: CASSQGENTGELFF.